This T cell receptor beta chain was retrieved from a study of cytomegalovirus exposure and HLA in healthy donors. Findings and caveats of the study: Later work showed greater clonal expansion in HLA-associated TCR beta chains than in equally common others.

Researchers ran the PCR with 60 Vbeta and 13 Jbeta primers. Generated by immunoSEQ multiplex PCR, the TCRdb table keeps only in-frame clones and is missing some. The table shows approximately 120,000 clones, with more than 60% occurring only once. The CDR3 sequence is 14 residues long. Per germline, CDR1 MNHNS and CDR2 SASEGT. Trimming stripped 1 base from V and 3 bases from J, with 10 bases between. To note about this clone: What it binds is not known.

The gene calls are TRBV6-1 and TRBJ2-7; weak D call: TRBD2 (6 bases). Material for sequencing was PBMCs. The TCR originated in a woman in her fifties or sixties in good health and CMV-seropositive. For the CDR3, the DNA is TGTGCCAGCAGTGAAGTGGGGGGTTTCTACGAGCAGTACTTC. This encodes CASSEVGGFYEQYF.